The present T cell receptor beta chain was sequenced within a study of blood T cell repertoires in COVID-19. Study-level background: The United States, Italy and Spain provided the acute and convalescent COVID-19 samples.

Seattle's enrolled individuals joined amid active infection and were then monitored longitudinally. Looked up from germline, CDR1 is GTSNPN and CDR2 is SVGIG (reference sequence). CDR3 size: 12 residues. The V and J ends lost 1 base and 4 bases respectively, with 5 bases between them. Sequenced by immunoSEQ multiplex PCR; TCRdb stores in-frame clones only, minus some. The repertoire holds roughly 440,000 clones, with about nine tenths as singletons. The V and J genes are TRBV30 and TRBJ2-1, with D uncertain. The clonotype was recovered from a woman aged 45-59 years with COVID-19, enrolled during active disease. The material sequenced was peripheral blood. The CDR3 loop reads CAWSAEYNEQFF. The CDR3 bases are TGTGCCTGGAGTGCCGAGTACAATGAGCAGTTCTTC. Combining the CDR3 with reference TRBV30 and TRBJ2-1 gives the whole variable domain SQTIHQWPATLVQPVGSPLSLECTVEGTSNPNLYWYRQAAGRGLQLLFYSVGIGQISSEVPQNLSASRPQDRQFILSSKKLLLSDSGFYLCAWSAEYNEQFFGPGTRLTVL.